This T cell receptor (beta chain) was found in a study of identical twins. Study results and limitations: Part of the zero-insertion signal could reflect confounding by invariant MAIT and iNKT cells. Rather than following the same donors, the conclusions depended on cross-sectional statistical analysis.

MiXCR, applied by TCRdb to the 5' RACE reads, yields one record per CDR3 protein. The sample lists around 490,000 distinct CDR3 sequences; over 11% were seen once. This clonotype was picked up a small number of times. Antigen unknown. J gave up 3 bases and V 2 bases, and 4 bases lay outside the gene matches. CDR3 length equals 15 residues. Germline CDR1 is SGHVS and CDR2 is FQNEAQ. This same sample was also part of a study on yellow fever vaccine responses in identical twins.

This sequence was found in a woman aged 18 to 35 in good health. This chain links TRBV7-8 with TRBJ1-5; 7 nucleotides match TRBD1. Sequencing was done on a sample of CD4+ T cells sorted from blood. The CDR3 sequence is CASSLTGQNNQPQHF. Here the CDR3 DNA reads TGTGCCAGCAGCTTAACGGGACAGAACAATCAGCCCCAGCATTTT.